This T cell receptor (beta chain) was recovered during a study of blood T cell repertoires in COVID-19. Overall study: Donors in the United States, Italy and Spain gave samples during acute or convalescent COVID-19. PBMCs, B-cell-depleted T cells, or T cells were the source of the cDNA or gDNA that made up the material.

Authors' processing steps: Amplification of reference gene primers provided the estimated nucleated cell counts. The repertoire was sequenced with immunoSEQ multiplex PCR; TCRdb's copy has only in-frame clones and lacks some. V, J and clone size were drawn from that table, and D and trimming were deduced from the DNA. The table has around 320,000 clones, roughly 91% seen once. There are 15 residues in the CDR3. V lost 5 bases and J lost 1; bases outside the gene matches: 6. Germline V gene sequence: CDR1 SNHLY, CDR2 FYNNEI. The Seattle patients joined while their infection was active and were tracked longitudinally afterward.

The source material was peripheral blood. The chain joins TRBV2 to TRBJ2-7; the match to TRBD1 covers 9 bases. The receptor comes from a woman aged 25 to 39 with COVID-19, enrolled during active disease. The CDR3, as DNA: TGTGCCAGCAGTTCACAGGGGGCCAGTTCCTACGAGCAGTACTTC. Translating it yields CASSSQGASSYEQYF.